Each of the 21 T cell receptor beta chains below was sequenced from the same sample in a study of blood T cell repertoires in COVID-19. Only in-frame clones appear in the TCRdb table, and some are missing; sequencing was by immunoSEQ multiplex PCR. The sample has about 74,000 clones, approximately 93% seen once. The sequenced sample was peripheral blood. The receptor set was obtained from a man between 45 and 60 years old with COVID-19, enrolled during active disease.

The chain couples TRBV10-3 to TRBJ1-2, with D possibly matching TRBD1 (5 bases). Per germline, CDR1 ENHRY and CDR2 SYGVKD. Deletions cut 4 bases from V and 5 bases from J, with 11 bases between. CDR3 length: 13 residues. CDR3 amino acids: CAISGDTGYGYTF. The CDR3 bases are TGTGCCATCAGTGGAGACACAGGATATGGCTACACCTTC.

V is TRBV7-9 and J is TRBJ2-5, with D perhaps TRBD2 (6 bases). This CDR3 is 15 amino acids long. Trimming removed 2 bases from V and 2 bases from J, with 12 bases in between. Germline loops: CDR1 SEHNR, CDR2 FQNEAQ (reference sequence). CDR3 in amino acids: CASSLHSGLQETQYF. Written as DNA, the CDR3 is TGTGCCAGCAGCTTACATAGCGGATTACAAGAGACCCAGTACTTC.

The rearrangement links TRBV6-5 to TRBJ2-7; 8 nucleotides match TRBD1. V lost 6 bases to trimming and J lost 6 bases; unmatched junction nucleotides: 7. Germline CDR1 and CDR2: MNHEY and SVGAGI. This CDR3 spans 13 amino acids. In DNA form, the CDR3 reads TGTGCCAGCAGCTCGACAGGGGCGGGCGAGCAGTACTTC. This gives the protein CASSSTGAGEQYF.

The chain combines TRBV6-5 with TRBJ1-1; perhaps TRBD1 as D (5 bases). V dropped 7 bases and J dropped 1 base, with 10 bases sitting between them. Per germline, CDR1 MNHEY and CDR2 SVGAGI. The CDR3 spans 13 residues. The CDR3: CASTGASNTEAFF. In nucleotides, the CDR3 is TGTGCCAGCACTGGGGCTTCGAACACTGAAGCTTTCTTT.

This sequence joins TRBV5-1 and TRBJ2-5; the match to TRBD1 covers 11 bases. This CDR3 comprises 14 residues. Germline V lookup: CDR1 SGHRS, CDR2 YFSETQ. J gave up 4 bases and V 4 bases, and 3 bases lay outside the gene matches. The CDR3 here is CASSQGTGGETQYF. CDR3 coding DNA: TGCGCCAGCAGCCAGGGGACAGGGGGAGAGACCCAGTACTTC.

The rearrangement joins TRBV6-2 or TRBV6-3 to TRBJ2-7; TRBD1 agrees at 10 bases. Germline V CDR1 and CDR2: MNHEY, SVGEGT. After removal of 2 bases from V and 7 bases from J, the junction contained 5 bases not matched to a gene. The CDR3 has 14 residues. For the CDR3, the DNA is TGTGCCAGCAGTTACGCCGGGACAGGGGTTGAGCAGTACGTC. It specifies CASSYAGTGVEQYV.

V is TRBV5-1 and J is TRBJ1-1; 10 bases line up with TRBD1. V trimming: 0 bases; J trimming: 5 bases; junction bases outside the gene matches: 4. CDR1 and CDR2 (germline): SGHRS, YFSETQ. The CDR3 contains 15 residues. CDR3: CASSLEGTGVTEAFF. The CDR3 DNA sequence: TGCGCCAGCAGCTTGGAAGGGACAGGGGTAACTGAAGCTTTCTTT.

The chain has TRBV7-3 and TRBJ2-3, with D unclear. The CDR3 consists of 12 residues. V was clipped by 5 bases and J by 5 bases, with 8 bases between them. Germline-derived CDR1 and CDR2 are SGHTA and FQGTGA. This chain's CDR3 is CASSRPGDTQYF. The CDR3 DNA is TGTGCCAGCAGCCGCCCGGGAGATACGCAGTATTTT. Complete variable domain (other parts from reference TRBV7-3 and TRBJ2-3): GAGVSQTPSNKVTEKGKYVELRCDPISGHTALYWYRQSLGQGPEFLIYFQGTGAADDSGLPNDRFFAVRPEGSVSTLKIQRTERGDSAVYLCASSRPGDTQYFGPGTRLTVL.

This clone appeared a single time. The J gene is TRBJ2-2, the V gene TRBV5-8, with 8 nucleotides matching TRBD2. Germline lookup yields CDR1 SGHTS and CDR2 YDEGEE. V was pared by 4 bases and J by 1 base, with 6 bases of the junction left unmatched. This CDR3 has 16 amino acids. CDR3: CASSPAGGWNTGELFF. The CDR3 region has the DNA TGTGCCAGCAGCCCCGCGGGGGGCTGGAACACCGGGGAGCTGTTTTTT.

The CDR3 spells CASSLVASGRSGNEQFF. CDR3 DNA: TGTGCCAGCAGCTTAGTGGCTAGCGGGAGGAGCGGCAATGAGCAGTTCTTC. The chain is built from TRBV7-2 and TRBJ2-1, with TRBD2 identical over 11 bases. The CDR3 contains 17 residues. Germline V CDR1 and CDR2: SGHTA, FQGNSA. The J segment lost 6 bases and the V segment lost 1 base, leaving 8 bases of the junction unmatched.

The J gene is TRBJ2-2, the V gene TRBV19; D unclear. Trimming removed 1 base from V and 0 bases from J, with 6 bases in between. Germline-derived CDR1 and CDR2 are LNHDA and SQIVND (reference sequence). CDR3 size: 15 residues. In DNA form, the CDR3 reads TGTGCCAGTAGTATAGCGGCGGCGAACACCGGGGAGCTGTTTTTT. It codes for CASSIAAANTGELFF. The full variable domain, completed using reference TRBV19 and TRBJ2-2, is DGGITQSPKYLFRKEGQNVTLSCEQNLNHDAMYWYRQDPGQGLRLIYYSQIVNDFQKGDIAEGYSVSREKKESFPLTVTSAQKNPTAFYLCASSIAAANTGELFFGEGSRLTVL.

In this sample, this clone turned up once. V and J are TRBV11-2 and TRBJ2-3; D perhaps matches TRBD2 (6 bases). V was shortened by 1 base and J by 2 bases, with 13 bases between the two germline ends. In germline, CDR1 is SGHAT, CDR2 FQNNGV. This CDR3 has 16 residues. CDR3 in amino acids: CASSLGRDWYTDTQYF. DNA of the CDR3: TGTGCCAGCAGCTTAGGCAGGGACTGGTACACAGATACGCAGTATTTT.

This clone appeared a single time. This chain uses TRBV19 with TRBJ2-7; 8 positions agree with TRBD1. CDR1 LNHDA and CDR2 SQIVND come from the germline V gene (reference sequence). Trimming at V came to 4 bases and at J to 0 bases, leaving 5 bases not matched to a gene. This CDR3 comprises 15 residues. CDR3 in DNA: TGTGCCAGTAGTAACCGACAGGGGAGCTCCTACGAGCAGTACTTC. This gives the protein CASSNRQGSSYEQYF.

The CDR3 nucleotides read TGTGCCAGCACCAGACAGGGCTCCTCCTACAATGAGCAGTTCTTC. This encodes CASTRQGSSYNEQFF. The genes are TRBV2 and TRBJ2-1, with TRBD1 matching over 7 bases. Trimming at V came to 7 bases and at J to 0 bases, leaving 6 bases not matched to a gene. CDR3 size: 15 residues. Germline CDR1 and CDR2: SNHLY and FYNNEI. Variable domain in full (rest from reference TRBV2 and TRBJ2-1): EPEVTQTPSHQVTQMGQEVILRCVPISNHLYFYWYRQILGQKVEFLVSFYNNEISEKSEIFDDQFSVERPDGSNFTLKIRSTKLEDSAMYFCASTRQGSSYNEQFFGPGTRLTVL.

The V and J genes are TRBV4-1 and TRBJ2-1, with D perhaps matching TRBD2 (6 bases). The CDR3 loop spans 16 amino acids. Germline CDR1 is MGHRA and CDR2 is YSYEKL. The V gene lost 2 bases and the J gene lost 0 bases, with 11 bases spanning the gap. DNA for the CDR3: TGCGCCAGCAGCCAATCTCCCGGGAGCTCCTACAATGAGCAGTTCTTC. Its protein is CASSQSPGSSYNEQFF.

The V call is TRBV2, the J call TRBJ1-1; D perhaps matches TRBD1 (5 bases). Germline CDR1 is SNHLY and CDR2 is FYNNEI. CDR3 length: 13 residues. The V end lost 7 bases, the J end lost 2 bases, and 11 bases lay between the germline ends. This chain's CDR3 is CASTLDRNTEAFF. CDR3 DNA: TGTGCCAGCACCTTAGACAGAAACACTGAAGCTTTCTTT. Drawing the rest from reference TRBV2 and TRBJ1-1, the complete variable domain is EPEVTQTPSHQVTQMGQEVILRCVPISNHLYFYWYRQILGQKVEFLVSFYNNEISEKSEIFDDQFSVERPDGSNFTLKIRSTKLEDSAMYFCASTLDRNTEAFFGQGTRLTVV.

CDR3 in amino acids: CASSLAGSVYNEQFF. The DNA of the CDR3 is TGTGCCAGCAGCTTAGCGGGATCCGTTTACAATGAGCAGTTCTTC. V and J are TRBV11-2 and TRBJ2-1; a weak D match, TRBD2 (5 bases). CDR3 length equals 15 residues. The germline gives CDR1 SGHAT, CDR2 FQNNGV. Trimming removed 1 base at V and 4 bases at J, with 11 bases between.

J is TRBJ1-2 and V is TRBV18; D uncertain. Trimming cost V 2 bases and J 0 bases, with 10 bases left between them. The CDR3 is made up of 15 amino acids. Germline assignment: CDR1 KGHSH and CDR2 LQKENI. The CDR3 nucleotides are TGTGCCAGCTCACCATATCGGGAGGCTAACTATGGCTACACCTTC. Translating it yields CASSPYREANYGYTF.

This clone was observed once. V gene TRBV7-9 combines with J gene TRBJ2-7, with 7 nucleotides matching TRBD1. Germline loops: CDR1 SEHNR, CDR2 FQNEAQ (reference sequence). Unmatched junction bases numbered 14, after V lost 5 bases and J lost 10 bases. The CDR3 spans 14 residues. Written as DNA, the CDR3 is TGTGCCAGCAGCCGTTTGGAAGGGGGACAGTCTCAGTACGTC. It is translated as CASSRLEGGQSQYV.

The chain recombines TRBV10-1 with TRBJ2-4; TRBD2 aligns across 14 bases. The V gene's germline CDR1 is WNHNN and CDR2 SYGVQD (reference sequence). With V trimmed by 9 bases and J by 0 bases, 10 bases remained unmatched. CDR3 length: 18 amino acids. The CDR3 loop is CASAPGTSGSAAKNIQYF. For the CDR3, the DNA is TGCGCCAGTGCACCCGGGACTAGCGGGAGCGCAGCCAAAAACATTCAGTACTTC.

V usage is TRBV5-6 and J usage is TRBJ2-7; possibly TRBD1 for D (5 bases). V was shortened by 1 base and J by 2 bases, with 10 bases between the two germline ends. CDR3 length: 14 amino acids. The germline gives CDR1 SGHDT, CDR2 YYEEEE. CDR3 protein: CASSLLAQAYEQYF. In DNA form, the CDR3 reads TGTGCCAGCAGCTTGTTAGCACAGGCCTACGAGCAGTACTTC.